A selection of T cell receptor beta chains follows, all from one sample in a study of CD8+ T cells in alopecia areata. Profiling relied on immunoSEQ multiplex PCR, and the TCRdb table lists in-frame clones only, not all of them. The profile shows 150,000 to 190,000 clones, around 55% of them singletons. Sequences were derived from CD8+ T cells sorted from blood, sampled at week 0. The receptors come from a human donor with alopecia areata. The CDR3 runs from the conserved cysteine through the conserved F or W. Fields, in order: V gene, D gene, J gene, clone size, CDR3 DNA, CDR3 protein. A D gene is named only where the DNA matches it firmly. Expanded clones get a size class; other rows say once, few or many, or leave the size out.

v_call: TRBV29-1; d_call: TRBD1; j_call: TRBJ2-7; clone_size: once; cdr3_nt: TGCAGCGTTGTTAGCCGGGACAGGGGTTACGAGCAGTACTTC; cdr3_aa: CSVVSRDRGYEQYF
v_call: TRBV29-1; d_call: NA; j_call: TRBJ1-1; clone_size: NA; cdr3_nt: TGCAGCGTTGAATCTTACGGCGACCGCGAAGCTTTCTTT; cdr3_aa: CSVESYGDREAFF
v_call: TRBV11-2; d_call: NA; j_call: TRBJ2-1; clone_size: NA; cdr3_nt: TGTGCCAGCAGCGGCAAGGGTGTTGCCTACAATGAGCAGTTCTTC; cdr3_aa: CASSGKGVAYNEQFF
v_call: TRBV6-1; d_call: TRBD1; j_call: TRBJ2-7; clone_size: NA; cdr3_nt: TGTGCCAGCAGTGATTGGACAGGGGGCTACGAGCAGTACTTC; cdr3_aa: CASSDWTGGYEQYF
v_call: TRBV5-6; d_call: NA; j_call: TRBJ1-5; clone_size: NA; cdr3_nt: TGTGCCAGCAGCTTGACGACAGAGCGCCATCAGCCCCAGCATTTT; cdr3_aa: CASSLTTERHQPQHF
v_call: TRBV7-3; d_call: TRBD2; j_call: TRBJ2-1; clone_size: few; cdr3_nt: TGTGCCAGCAGCCCGAGGACTAGCGCGTACAATGAGCAGTTCTTC; cdr3_aa: CASSPRTSAYNEQFF
v_call: TRBV11-2; d_call: TRBD1; j_call: TRBJ2-7; clone_size: few; cdr3_nt: TGTGCCAGCAGCTTAGGGACAGGGAACTACGAGCAGTACTTC; cdr3_aa: CASSLGTGNYEQYF
v_call: TRBV6-5; d_call: NA; j_call: TRBJ2-7; clone_size: NA; cdr3_nt: TGTGCCAGCAGTTATTCCCTGTTCTACGAGCAGTACTTC; cdr3_aa: CASSYSLFYEQYF
v_call: TRBV7-9; d_call: TRBD2; j_call: TRBJ2-1; clone_size: NA; cdr3_nt: TGTGCCAGCAGCTTCGACACTAGCGAGTCCTACAATGAGCAGTTCTTC; cdr3_aa: CASSFDTSESYNEQFF
v_call: TRBV30; d_call: NA; j_call: TRBJ1-2; clone_size: few; cdr3_nt: TGTGCCTGGAGTGGCCGAGGTGGCTACACCTTC; cdr3_aa: CAWSGRGGYTF
v_call: TRBV28; d_call: NA; j_call: TRBJ1-2; clone_size: NA; cdr3_nt: TGTGCCAGCAGTTTAGCAGGGGATGGCTACACCTTC; cdr3_aa: CASSLAGDGYTF
v_call: TRBV6-5; d_call: NA; j_call: TRBJ2-1; clone_size: NA; cdr3_nt: TGTGCCAGCAGTGAGGGTCCCGGGGCCATGGAGCAGTTCTTC; cdr3_aa: CASSEGPGAMEQFF
v_call: TRBV7-8; d_call: TRBD1; j_call: TRBJ1-1; clone_size: NA; cdr3_nt: TGTGCCAGCAGCCTCCGGGACAGGGAGGAAGCTTTCTTT; cdr3_aa: CASSLRDREEAFF
v_call: TRBV2; d_call: NA; j_call: TRBJ2-1; clone_size: few; cdr3_nt: TGTGCCAGCAATTCCAGGAGCCCCTACAATGAGCAGTTCTTC; cdr3_aa: CASNSRSPYNEQFF
v_call: TRBV10-3; d_call: NA; j_call: TRBJ1-1; clone_size: NA; cdr3_nt: TGTGCCATCAGTGACGGGAGCACTGAAGCTTTCTTT; cdr3_aa: CAISDGSTEAFF
v_call: TRBV15; d_call: NA; j_call: TRBJ1-6; clone_size: NA; cdr3_nt: TGTGCCACCAGCAGAGGACGGGCTAATTCACCCCTCCACTTT; cdr3_aa: CATSRGRANSPLHF
v_call: TRBV5-6; d_call: NA; j_call: TRBJ2-7; clone_size: NA; cdr3_nt: TGTGCCAGCAGCTTGATGAACGGTGAGCAGTACTTC; cdr3_aa: CASSLMNGEQYF
v_call: TRBV29-1; d_call: NA; j_call: TRBJ1-2; clone_size: NA; cdr3_nt: TGCAGCGTTGGACACAACTATGGCTACACCTTC; cdr3_aa: CSVGHNYGYTF
v_call: TRBV29-1; d_call: NA; j_call: TRBJ1-2; clone_size: NA; cdr3_nt: TGCAGCGTTGAAGATCGGCCAATAGATGGCTACACCTTC; cdr3_aa: CSVEDRPIDGYTF
v_call: TRBV7-8; d_call: NA; j_call: TRBJ2-2; clone_size: few; cdr3_nt: TGTGCCAGCAGCTTTCCCCCCGCTGCCGGAACGAACACCGGGGAGCTGTTTTTT; cdr3_aa: CASSFPPAAGTNTGELFF